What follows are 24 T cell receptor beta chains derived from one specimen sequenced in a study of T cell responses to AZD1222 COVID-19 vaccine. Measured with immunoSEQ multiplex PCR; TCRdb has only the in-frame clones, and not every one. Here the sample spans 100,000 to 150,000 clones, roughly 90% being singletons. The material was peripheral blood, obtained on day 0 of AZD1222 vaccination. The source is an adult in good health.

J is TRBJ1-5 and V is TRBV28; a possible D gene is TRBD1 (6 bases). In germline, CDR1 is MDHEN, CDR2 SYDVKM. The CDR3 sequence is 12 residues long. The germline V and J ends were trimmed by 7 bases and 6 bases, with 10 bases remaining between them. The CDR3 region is CASTGVGQPQHF. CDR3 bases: TGTGCCAGCACAGGGGTCGGTCAGCCCCAGCATTTT.

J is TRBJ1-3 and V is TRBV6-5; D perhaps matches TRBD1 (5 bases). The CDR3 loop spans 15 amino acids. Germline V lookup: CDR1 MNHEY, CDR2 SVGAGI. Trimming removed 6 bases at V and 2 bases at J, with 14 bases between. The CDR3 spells CASRVPGGAGNTIYF. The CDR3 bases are TGTGCCAGCAGGGTCCCCGGGGGGGCTGGAAACACCATATATTTT.

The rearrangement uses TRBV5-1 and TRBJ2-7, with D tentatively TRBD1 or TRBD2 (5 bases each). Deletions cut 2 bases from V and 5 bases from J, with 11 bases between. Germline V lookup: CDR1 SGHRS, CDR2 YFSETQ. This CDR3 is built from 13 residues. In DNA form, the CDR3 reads TGCGCCAGCAGCTTTGGGGGTAGCAACGAGCAGTACTTC. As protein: CASSFGGSNEQYF.

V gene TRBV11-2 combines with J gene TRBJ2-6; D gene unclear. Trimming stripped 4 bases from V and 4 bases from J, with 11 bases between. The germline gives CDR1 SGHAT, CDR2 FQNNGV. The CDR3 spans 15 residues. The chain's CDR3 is CASSSIRNGANVLTF. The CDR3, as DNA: TGTGCCAGCAGCTCGATCCGAAACGGGGCCAACGTCCTGACTTTC.

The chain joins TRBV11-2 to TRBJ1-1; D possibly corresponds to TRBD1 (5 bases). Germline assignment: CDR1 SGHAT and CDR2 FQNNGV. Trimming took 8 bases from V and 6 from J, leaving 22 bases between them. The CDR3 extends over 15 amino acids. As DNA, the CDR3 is TGTGCCAGCTTGAAAAGGGGCTCTCCCTCCTCTGAAGCTTTCTTT. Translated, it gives CASLKRGSPSSEAFF.

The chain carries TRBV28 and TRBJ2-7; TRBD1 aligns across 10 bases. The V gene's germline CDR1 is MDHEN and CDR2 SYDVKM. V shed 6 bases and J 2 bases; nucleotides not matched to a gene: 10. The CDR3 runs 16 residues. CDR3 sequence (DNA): TGTGCCAGCAGGACCCCCGCGGGACAGGGGACCTACGAGCAGTACTTC. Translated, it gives CASRTPAGQGTYEQYF.

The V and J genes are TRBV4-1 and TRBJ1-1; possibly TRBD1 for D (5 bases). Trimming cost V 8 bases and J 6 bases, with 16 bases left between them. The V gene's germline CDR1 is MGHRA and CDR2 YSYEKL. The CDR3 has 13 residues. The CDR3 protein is CASLTRPGAEAFF. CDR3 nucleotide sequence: TGCGCCAGCTTAACTAGGCCGGGGGCTGAAGCTTTCTTT.

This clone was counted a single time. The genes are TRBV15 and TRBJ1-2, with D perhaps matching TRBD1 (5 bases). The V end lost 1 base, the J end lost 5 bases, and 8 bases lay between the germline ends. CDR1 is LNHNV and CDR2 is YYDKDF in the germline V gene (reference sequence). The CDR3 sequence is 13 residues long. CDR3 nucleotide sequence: TGTGCCACCAGCAGAGGGGGGGAATATGGCTACACCTTC. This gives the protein CATSRGGEYGYTF.

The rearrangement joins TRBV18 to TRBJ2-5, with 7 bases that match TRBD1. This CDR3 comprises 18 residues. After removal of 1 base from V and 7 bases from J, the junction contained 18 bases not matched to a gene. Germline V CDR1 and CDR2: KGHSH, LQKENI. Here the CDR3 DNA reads TGTGCCAGCTCACCACTTTTGGGGGAAACAGGGGTAGGACTGACCCAGTACTTC. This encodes CASSPLLGETGVGLTQYF.

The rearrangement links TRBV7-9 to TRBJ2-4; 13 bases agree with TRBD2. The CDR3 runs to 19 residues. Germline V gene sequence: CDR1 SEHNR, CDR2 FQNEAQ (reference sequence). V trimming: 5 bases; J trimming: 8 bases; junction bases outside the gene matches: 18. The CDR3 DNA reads TGTGCCAGCAGCCGGGGGACTAGCGGGATCCAGAGGGTAGGGCACATTCAGTACTTC. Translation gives CASSRGTSGIQRVGHIQYF.

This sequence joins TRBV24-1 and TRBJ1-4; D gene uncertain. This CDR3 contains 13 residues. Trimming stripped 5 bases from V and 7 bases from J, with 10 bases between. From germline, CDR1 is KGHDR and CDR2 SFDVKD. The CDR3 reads CATSGGYGEKLFF. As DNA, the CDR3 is TGTGCCACCAGTGGAGGGTACGGTGAAAAACTGTTTTTT.

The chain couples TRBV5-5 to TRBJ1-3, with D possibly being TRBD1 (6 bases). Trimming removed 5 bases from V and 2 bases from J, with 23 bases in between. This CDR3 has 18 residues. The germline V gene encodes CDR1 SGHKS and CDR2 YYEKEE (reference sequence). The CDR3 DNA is TGTGCCAGCAGGCCCGCTTGGGCAGGGGTGAAGGCTGGAAACACCATATATTTT. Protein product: CASRPAWAGVKAGNTIYF.

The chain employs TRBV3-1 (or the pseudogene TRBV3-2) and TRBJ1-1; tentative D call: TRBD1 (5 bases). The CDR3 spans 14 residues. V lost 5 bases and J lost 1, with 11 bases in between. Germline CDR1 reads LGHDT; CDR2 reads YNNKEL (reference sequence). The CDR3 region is CASSARTQNTEAFF. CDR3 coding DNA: TGTGCCAGCAGCGCTAGGACACAGAACACTGAAGCTTTCTTT.

CDR3 sequence reads: CASREGGRKTQYF. The CDR3 DNA reads TGCGCCAGCAGGGAAGGCGGGAGGAAGACCCAGTACTTC. V usage is TRBV10-1 and J usage is TRBJ2-5, with 8 bases that match TRBD2. CDR1 is WNHNN and CDR2 is SYGVQD in the germline V gene (reference sequence). The length of the CDR3 is 13 residues. J gave up 6 bases and V 6 bases, and 6 bases lay outside the gene matches.

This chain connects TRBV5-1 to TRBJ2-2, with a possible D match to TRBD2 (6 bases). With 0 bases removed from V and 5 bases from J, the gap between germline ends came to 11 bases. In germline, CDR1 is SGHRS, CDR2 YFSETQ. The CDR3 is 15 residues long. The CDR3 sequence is CASSLAGERTGELFF. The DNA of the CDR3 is TGCGCCAGCAGCTTGGCGGGAGAGCGGACCGGGGAGCTGTTTTTT.

The CDR3, as DNA: TGTGCCAGCAGCGTAGTAGCGGGAGGCCGGGGAGATACGCAGTATTTT. It specifies CASSVVAGGRGDTQYF. The J gene is TRBJ2-3, the V gene TRBV9; 10 nucleotides line up with TRBD2. This CDR3 contains 16 residues. Germline V gene sequence: CDR1 SGDLS, CDR2 YYNGEE. The V and J ends lost 0 bases and 5 bases, in that order; junction bases with no gene match: 6. The whole variable domain, filled in from reference TRBV9 and TRBJ2-3, reads DSGVTQTPKHLITATGQRVTLRCSPRSGDLSVYWYQQSLDQGLQFLIQYYNGEERAKGNILERFSAQQFPDLHSELNLSSLELGDSALYFCASSVVAGGRGDTQYFGPGTRLTVL.

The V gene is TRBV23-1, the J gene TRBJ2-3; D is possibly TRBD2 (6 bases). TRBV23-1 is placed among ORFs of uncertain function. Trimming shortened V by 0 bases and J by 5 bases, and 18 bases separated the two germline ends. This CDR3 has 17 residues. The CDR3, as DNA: TGCGCCAGCAGTCAATCGTGCGGGAACCTTCTGAAAGATACGCAGTATTTT. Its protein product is CASSQSCGNLLKDTQYF.

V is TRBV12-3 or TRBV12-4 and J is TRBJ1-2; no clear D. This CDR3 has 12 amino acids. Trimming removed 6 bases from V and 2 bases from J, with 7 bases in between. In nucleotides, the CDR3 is TGTGCCAGCAGGGGCTACAACTATGGCTACACCTTC. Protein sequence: CASRGYNYGYTF.

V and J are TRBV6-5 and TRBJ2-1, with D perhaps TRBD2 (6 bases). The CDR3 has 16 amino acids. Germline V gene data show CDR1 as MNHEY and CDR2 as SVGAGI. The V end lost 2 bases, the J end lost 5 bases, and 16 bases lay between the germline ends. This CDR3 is CASSYIWASADNEQFF. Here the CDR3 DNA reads TGTGCCAGCAGTTACATCTGGGCTAGCGCTGACAATGAGCAGTTCTTC.

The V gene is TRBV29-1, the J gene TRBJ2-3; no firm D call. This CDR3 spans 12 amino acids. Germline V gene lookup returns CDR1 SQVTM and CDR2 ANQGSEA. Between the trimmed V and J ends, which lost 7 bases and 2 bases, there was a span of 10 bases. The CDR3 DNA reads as TGCAGCGGCAGCAGGATCACAGATACGCAGTATTTT. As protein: CSGSRITDTQYF.

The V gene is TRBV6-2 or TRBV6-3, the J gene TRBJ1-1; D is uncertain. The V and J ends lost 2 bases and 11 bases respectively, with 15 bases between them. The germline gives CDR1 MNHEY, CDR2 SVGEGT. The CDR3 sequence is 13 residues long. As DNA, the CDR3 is TGTGCCAGCAGTTACCCCCCGAGCCATCCGGCTTTCTTT. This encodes CASSYPPSHPAFF.

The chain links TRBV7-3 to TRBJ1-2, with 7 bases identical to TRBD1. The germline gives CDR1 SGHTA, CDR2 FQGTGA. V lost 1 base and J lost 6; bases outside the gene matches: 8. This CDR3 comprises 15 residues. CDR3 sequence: CASSLKFGGTDGYTF. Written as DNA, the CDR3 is TGTGCCAGCAGCTTAAAGTTCGGGGGGACAGATGGCTACACCTTC.

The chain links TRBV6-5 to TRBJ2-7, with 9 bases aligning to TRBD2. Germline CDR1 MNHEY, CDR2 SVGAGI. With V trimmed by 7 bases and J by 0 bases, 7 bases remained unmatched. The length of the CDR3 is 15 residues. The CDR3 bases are TGTGCCAGCAACCGATTTAGCGGGAGCTCCTACGAGCAGTACTTC. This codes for CASNRFSGSSYEQYF.

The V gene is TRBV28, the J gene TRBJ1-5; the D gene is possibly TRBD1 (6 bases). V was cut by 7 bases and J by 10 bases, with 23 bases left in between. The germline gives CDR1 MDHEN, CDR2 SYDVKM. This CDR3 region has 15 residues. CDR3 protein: CASTDGGHGRDPQHF. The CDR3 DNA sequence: TGTGCCAGCACCGACGGGGGGCACGGTCGGGACCCCCAGCATTTT.